This T cell receptor (beta chain) was sequenced during a study of early T cells in non-severe SARS-CoV-2 infection. Individual cDNA molecules carried attached unique molecular identifiers. TCRdb reprocessed the 5' RACE reads via MiXCR and lists one record per CDR3 protein. The repertoire holds some 90,000 distinct CDR3 sequences, with under 15% as singletons. To note about this clonotype: Its antigen is unknown.

V lost 3 bases and J lost 1, with 11 bases in between. The germline V gene has CDR1 DFQATT and CDR2 SNEGSKA (reference sequence). This CDR3 comprises 14 residues. Findings and limits, study-wide: There was a bias toward anti-spike CD8 responses in VDJdb matching, which missed private and CD4 specificities.

The chain combines TRBV20-1 with TRBJ2-3; tentative D call: TRBD1 (6 bases). The TCR sequence derives from an adult who was a healthcare worker with PCR-confirmed SARS-CoV-2 infection or an uninfected control (not recorded which). The sample consisted of whole blood. For the CDR3, the DNA is TGCAGTGCTAGCAGGGGTTGGGGCACAGATACGCAGTATTTT. This sequence encodes CSASRGWGTDTQYF.